This T cell receptor (beta chain) was profiled in a study of OX40 agonist ivuxolimab in advanced cancers. Notes on the study in general: Averaging showed that CD8+ T cells had more expanded clones than CD4+ did.

Generated by immunoSEQ multiplex PCR, the TCRdb table keeps only in-frame clones and is missing some. This table holds approximately 66,000 clones, approximately 83% found once. The CDR3 runs 14 residues. CDR1 MDHEN and CDR2 SYDVKM come from the germline V gene. J gave up 4 bases and V 5 bases, and 7 bases lay outside the gene matches. The sample holds one count of this clone. Its antigen is still unknown. The genes are TRBV28 and TRBJ1-2, with 7 bases matching TRBD1. This TCR was sampled from an adult with an advanced solid tumor such as melanoma, head and neck, liver or kidney cancer. The sequences come from CD4+ or CD8+ T cells sorted from blood, collected in a trial of the OX40 agonist ivuxolimab. The CDR3 DNA is TGTGCCAGCAGTACCGCCGGGACAGTCTATGGCTACACCTTC. Translation gives CASSTAGTVYGYTF.